These T cell receptor beta chains were read from a single sample in a study of CD8 T cells in ankylosing spondylitis. TCRdb passed the 5' RACE reads through MiXCR, listing each CDR3 protein once. The table shows 150,000 to 200,000 distinct CDR3 sequences, with about a third occurring only once. The material sequenced was synovial fluid, either unsorted or a sorted T cell fraction (not recorded which). The receptors here all came from a male donor with ankylosing spondylitis. CDR3s include the opening cysteine and the closing phenylalanine or tryptophan. A D gene is named only where the DNA matches it firmly. Clone size is stated in some rows and not others, as once, few, many or a class when expanded.

DNA,CDR3,V,size,D,J
TGTGCCAGCAGCTTAGGTAGTTTTGAGACCCAGTACTTC,CASSLGSFETQYF,TRBV7-7,-,-,TRBJ2-5
TGTGCCAGCAGTTCAGGGACTAGCGGGATCTACGAGCAGTACTTC,CASSSGTSGIYEQYF,TRBV12-3/TRBV12-4,-,TRBD2,TRBJ2-7
TGTGCCAGCAGCCCTGGGATAGGCTATGGCTACACCTTC,CASSPGIGYGYTF,TRBV7-6,-,-,TRBJ1-2
TGCGCCAGCAGCCAAGAAGGACAGCCGAGCGGGGAGCAGTTCTTC,CASSQEGQPSGEQFF,TRBV4-1,few,-,TRBJ2-1
TGCAGTGCTAGAGATCGAGGGGAGCATGGCTACACCTTC,CSARDRGEHGYTF,TRBV20-1,-,-,TRBJ1-2
TGTGCCAGCAGATTGCCGGGCCAGGGTTCCTACGAGCAGTACTTC,CASRLPGQGSYEQYF,TRBV2,few,-,TRBJ2-7
TGTGCCAGCAGCCTGGAACGGACAGCGTACGAGCAGTACTTC,CASSLERTAYEQYF,TRBV11-2,-,-,TRBJ2-7
TGTGCCAGCAGCTTGGTAACTAGCGGGAGTGACGAGCAGTACTTC,CASSLVTSGSDEQYF,TRBV5-4,-,TRBD2,TRBJ2-7
TGCAGTGCTAGAGCCATTTTTGCAACTAATGAAAAACTGTTTTTT,CSARAIFATNEKLFF,TRBV20-1,-,-,TRBJ1-4
TGCAGTGCTGTAAACCGGGACAGGGTTTACGAGCAGTACTTC,CSAVNRDRVYEQYF,TRBV20-1,-,TRBD1,TRBJ2-7
TGTGCCATTAGTACAGCTTGGAACACTGAAGCTTTCTTT,CAISTAWNTEAFF,TRBV10-3,-,-,TRBJ1-1
TGTGCCAGCAGCGAGGGGGGCGGTTCCTACGAGCAGTACTTC,CASSEGGGSYEQYF,TRBV12-3/TRBV12-4,few,-,TRBJ2-7
TGCAGTGGAATTGGGGACAGCTCCTACGAGCAGTACTTC,CSGIGDSSYEQYF,TRBV20-1,-,TRBD1,TRBJ2-7
TGTGCCAGCGGGACAGGGCCCATTCAGTACTTC,CASGTGPIQYF,TRBV12-3/TRBV12-4,-,TRBD1,TRBJ2-4
TGCAGCGTTGAGGCTGGGAGCCCCTCTGGAAACACCATATATTTT,CSVEAGSPSGNTIYF,TRBV29-1,-,-,TRBJ1-3
TGTGCCAGTAGTAGAGGTACCTACAATGAGCAGTTCTTC,CASSRGTYNEQFF,TRBV19,many,-,TRBJ2-1
TGTGCCAGCAGTGAACTGGGGCAGGGCAACTATGGCTACACCTTC,CASSELGQGNYGYTF,TRBV6-1,-,-,TRBJ1-2
TGTGCCAGCAACCTTGGGGGTTACACAGATACGCAGTATTTT,CASNLGGYTDTQYF,TRBV11-2,-,-,TRBJ2-3
TGTGCCAGCTCAGAGTTCGGCGGGGAGCTGTTTTTT,CASSEFGGELFF,TRBV18,few,-,TRBJ2-2
TGCAGCGCTGGGACTGCGTACAATGAGCAGTTCTTC,CSAGTAYNEQFF,TRBV29-1,few,-,TRBJ2-1
TGTGCCAGCAGCTCCTCCTACGCTGAAGCTTTCTTT,CASSSSYAEAFF,TRBV7-2,-,-,TRBJ1-1
TGCGCCAGCAGCTTGGACTACTACGAGCAGTACTTC,CASSLDYYEQYF,TRBV5-1,-,-,TRBJ2-7
TGTGCCAGCAGCTTAGTAGCGGGGCTAGCCAAAAACATTCAGTACTTC,CASSLVAGLAKNIQYF,TRBV7-2,-,TRBD2,TRBJ2-4
TGTGCCAGCAGGGGGGGGCCCTACCCTTACAATGAGCAGTTCTTC,CASRGGPYPYNEQFF,TRBV6-2/TRBV6-3,once,-,TRBJ2-1
TGTGCCACCAGCAGAACTCCAACGGGGTACGGCAATCAGCCCCAGCATTTT,CATSRTPTGYGNQPQHF,TRBV15,-,-,TRBJ1-5
TGCGCCAGCAGCTTGCTTTCGGGACACCCACAGGGGACTTCCTACGAGCAGTACTTC,CASSLLSGHPQGTSYEQYF,TRBV5-1,-,-,TRBJ2-7
TGCAGTGCTAGACAGGGAGGAAATCAGCCCCAGCATTTT,CSARQGGNQPQHF,TRBV20-1,few,-,TRBJ1-5
TGCAGTGCTAGGGGACAAGGGGCGCCTGGCTACACCTTC,CSARGQGAPGYTF,TRBV20-1,-,-,TRBJ1-2
TGTGCCAGCAGCCCCGGGACTAGCGTTTCCCACGAGCAGTACTTC,CASSPGTSVSHEQYF,TRBV13,many,TRBD2,TRBJ2-7
TGTGCCAGCAGTCGGGACAGGGGGCGAGGAGGCAATCAGCCCCAGCATTTT,CASSRDRGRGGNQPQHF,TRBV6-1,-,TRBD1,TRBJ1-5
TGTGCCAGCAGCCCCGGGGGGGGGTTCTATGAGCAGTTCTTC,CASSPGGGFYEQFF,TRBV9,few,TRBD2,TRBJ2-1
TGCAGCGTTCCAATCGAGGGGAAAAACTATGGCTACACCTTC,CSVPIEGKNYGYTF,TRBV29-1,many,-,TRBJ1-2
TGTGCCAGCAGCTTAGGCCAGGCGGACACTGAAGCTTTCTTT,CASSLGQADTEAFF,TRBV7-9,few,-,TRBJ1-1
TGCAGTGCTAGATTGGGGCAGGGCAGCAATCAGCCCCAGCATTTT,CSARLGQGSNQPQHF,TRBV20-1,few,-,TRBJ1-5
TGTGCCAGCAGTTACATAACTAGCGGGATCAATGAGCAGTTCTTC,CASSYITSGINEQFF,TRBV6-2/TRBV6-3,few,TRBD2,TRBJ2-1
TGTGCCAGCAGTCCCTGGACAGGGCCACGTCTCGAGCAGTACTTC,CASSPWTGPRLEQYF,TRBV27,few,TRBD1,TRBJ2-7
TGTGCCAGCAGCTCCCGGGAAGCGAGGACTGAAGCTTTCTTT,CASSSREARTEAFF,TRBV9,-,-,TRBJ1-1
TGTGCCAGCAGTTTCGGACAGGGAGGCCCTGGTAATGAAAAACTGTTTTTT,CASSFGQGGPGNEKLFF,TRBV28,few,TRBD1,TRBJ1-4
TGCGCCAGCAGCCAAGATATAGTGGCGGACTACAATGAGCAGTTCTTC,CASSQDIVADYNEQFF,TRBV4-3,-,-,TRBJ2-1
TGTGCCAGCAGCCAAAACAGGGGAGGGGACTATGGCTACACCTTC,CASSQNRGGDYGYTF,TRBV7-2,many,TRBD1,TRBJ1-2
TGTGCCAGCAGCTTAGTTGCCCCAGTCGATTCCAACTCTGGAAACACCATATATTTT,CASSLVAPVDSNSGNTIYF,TRBV11-1,-,-,TRBJ1-3
TGTGCCAGCAGCTTAGCGGGGCCAGGGGGAAACACCATATATTTT,CASSLAGPGGNTIYF,TRBV7-8,few,-,TRBJ1-3
TGCAGTGCTAGAGGTTCCGACAGGAGAGAGACCCAGTACTTC,CSARGSDRRETQYF,TRBV20-1,many,-,TRBJ2-5
TGTGCCAGCAGCTTACTTGGGACTAGCGGTAGTAGCTCCTACAATGAGCAGTTCTTC,CASSLLGTSGSSSYNEQFF,TRBV11-2,-,TRBD2,TRBJ2-1
TGTGCCAGCAGCCAAGCTCGCAGCAGCGTCGAAGCTTTCTTT,CASSQARSSVEAFF,TRBV3-1,few,-,TRBJ1-1
TGCAGTGCATCAGGGCGGGACAGGGGGCGAGAAGATACGCAGTATTTT,CSASGRDRGREDTQYF,TRBV20-1,-,TRBD1,TRBJ2-3
TGCGCCAGCAGCTTTGGTACAGCAGCCGAAGCTTTCTTT,CASSFGTAAEAFF,TRBV5-1,few,-,TRBJ1-1
TGTGCCAGCAGTACCACAGGGGACTATGGCTACACCTTC,CASSTTGDYGYTF,TRBV6-6,few,TRBD1,TRBJ1-2
TGTGCCAGCAGTTCCCTCCTCGGACCGCTTGGGGCTTTCTTT,CASSSLLGPLGAFF,TRBV6-2/TRBV6-3,many,-,TRBJ1-1
TGCGCCAGCAGCTTGGTTACAGGGATGGAAAATACGCAGTATTTT,CASSLVTGMENTQYF,TRBV5-1,-,-,TRBJ2-3
TGTGCCAGCATGAGTCAGGGCCGAATCGGGGAGCTGTTTTTT,CASMSQGRIGELFF,TRBV2,few,-,TRBJ2-2
TGTGCCAGCAGCCCCGGCATCAACACTGAAGCTTTCTTT,CASSPGINTEAFF,TRBV7-6,-,-,TRBJ1-1
TGTGCCAGCAGCTTAGGGACTAGCGGGAGGGTCGAGCAGTACTTC,CASSLGTSGRVEQYF,TRBV7-2,-,TRBD2,TRBJ2-7
TGCAGTGCTAGAGAAGGATGGGACAGGGGTCAAGAGACCCAGTACTTC,CSAREGWDRGQETQYF,TRBV20-1,-,TRBD1,TRBJ2-5
TGTGCCAGCAGCCCTCGGGGGGCCGGGGGTTCACCCCTCCACTTT,CASSPRGAGGSPLHF,TRBV14,-,-,TRBJ1-6
TGTGCCAGCAGCCAAGATCTTAACAATGAGCAGTTCTTC,CASSQDLNNEQFF,TRBV3-1,many,-,TRBJ2-1
TGCAGTGCTAGAGATAAAGTGGGGCAGTTCTTC,CSARDKVGQFF,TRBV20-1,few,-,TRBJ2-1
TGTGCCACCAGTGATCCCGGGACGACCTATGGCTACACCTTC,CATSDPGTTYGYTF,TRBV24-1,-,-,TRBJ1-2
TGCAGTGCATTCCTCAGCGGGAGGGACGAGCAGTACTTC,CSAFLSGRDEQYF,TRBV20-1,-,TRBD2,TRBJ2-7